This T cell receptor beta chain was recorded in a study of OX40 agonist ivuxolimab in advanced cancers. Study overall: Having had anti-PD-1, anti-PD-L1 or anti-CTLA-4 therapy before was allowed, and about 40% had some.

Overall study findings and caveats: Antigen specificity was not determined for the expanded peripheral T cells. There were, on average, more expanded clones in CD8+ T cells than in CD4+.

Generated by immunoSEQ multiplex PCR, the TCRdb table keeps only in-frame clones and is missing some. Here the sample spans tens of thousands of clones, around nine tenths being singletons. The V gene's germline CDR1 is MNHNS and CDR2 SASEGT. The CDR3 runs 14 residues. Trimming pared 6 bases from V and 2 bases from J, leaving 13 bases between. Comment on this clone: Its specificity is not known.

The sequence derives from an adult with an advanced solid tumor such as melanoma, head and neck, liver or kidney cancer. The specimen was CD4+ or CD8+ T cells sorted from blood, collected in a trial of the OX40 agonist ivuxolimab. The V call is TRBV6-1, the J call TRBJ2-5, with no clear D. CDR3 in amino acids: CASRELGRQETQYF. CDR3 DNA sequence: TGTGCCAGCAGAGAACTGGGAAGACAAGAGACCCAGTACTTC.